This T cell receptor beta chain appears in the sequencing data of a study of regulatory T cells in long-lasting Graves disease. The study, taken as a whole, reports: Newly diagnosed disease favored TRBV20-1 and TRBJ2-1 over persistent disease. With a small sample size, accuracy may have been reduced.

Investigators prepared the TCR beta libraries by applying iRepertoire HTBI primers and Arm-PCR of CDR3 regions. TCRdb ran MiXCR on the multiplex PCR reads and lists one entry per CDR3 protein. The table lists roughly 500,000 distinct CDR3 sequences, under 25% of them singletons. Sample time point: persistent/refractory GD, antithyroid drugs over 5 years with positive TRAb. The TCR library was made from RNA that had been extracted from PBMCs in TRIzol. In its sample, this clonotype was seen many times. Antigen unknown. Trimming cost V 4 bases and J 2 bases, with 21 bases left between them. Germline lookup yields CDR1 MDHEN and CDR2 SYDVKM. This CDR3 contains 17 residues.

The TCR was taken from a female donor with Graves disease. The material sequenced was peripheral blood mononuclear cells (PBMCs), taken when the disease was refractory, from a patient treated with antithyroid drugs. This rearrangement joins TRBV28 to TRBJ2-7; no reliable D call. The CDR3 spells CASSSLVGLQSAYEQYF. Written as DNA, the CDR3 is TGTGCCAGCAGTTCCCTCGTCGGTCTACAGAGCGCCTACGAGCAGTACTTC.